This T cell receptor (beta chain) was documented in a study of fetal regulatory T cell absence and autoimmunity. Whole-study context: Without clinical diabetes, IPEX patients showed exocrine pancreas autoimmunity. Study-level findings and limits: Oligoclonal TCR enrichment in pancreas over cord blood reached over 85-fold for some clones. In IPEX, the enrichment was taken to support antigen-driven autoimmunity before birth.

The assay was run at survey level. Clones were sequenced by immunoSEQ multiplex PCR, and TCRdb holds only the in-frame ones, with some missing. The table lists some 50,000 clones, around 83% of them singletons, with 0.35% to 0.45% in the top ten. A note on this clone: Its antigen is unidentified.

V was clipped by 4 bases and J by 2 bases; unmatched bases: 3. This CDR3 spans 15 amino acids. Germline loops: CDR1 LNHNV, CDR2 YYDKDF (reference sequence). The chain carries TRBV15 and TRBJ2-7; 12 bases align to TRBD2. Specimen: cord blood. The sequence was collected from a newborn boy with IPEX syndrome. This chain's CDR3 is CATSKASGGAYEQYF. In DNA, the CDR3 is TGTGCCACCAGCAAGGCTAGCGGGGGGGCCTACGAGCAGTACTTC.